This T cell receptor (beta chain) was observed in a study of T-cell reconstitution after alpha-beta-depleted transplantation in children. Deletions cut 11 bases from V and 2 bases from J, with 18 bases between. Germline V lookup: CDR1 LGHNT, CDR2 FRNRAP. This CDR3 region has 15 residues. Using unique molecular identifiers, the investigators prepared the TCRbeta library. MiXCR, run by TCRdb on the PCR reads, gives a single entry per CDR3 protein. The data show 500,000 to 600,000 distinct CDR3 sequences, around 16% seen once. The sequencing used PBMCs from the stem cell graft donor, collected from the stem cell graft. This TCR was sampled from a human donor who donated a stem cell graft to a child with acute lymphoblastic leukemia. The chain uses TRBV12-5 and TRBJ1-4, with D hard to call. The CDR3 region is CASGSARATNEKLFF. CDR3 nucleotide sequence: TGTGCTTCCGGGTCCGCTCGGGCCACTAATGAAAAACTGTTTTTT.